The rows below give T cell receptor beta chains drawn from one sample of a study of CD8 T cells in Susac syndrome. TCRdb reprocessed the immunoSEQ multiplex PCR reads via MiXCR and lists one record per CDR3 protein. The sample lists about 240,000 distinct CDR3 sequences; almost 97% were seen once. The sequenced sample consisted of CD4+ T cells from PBMCs. Every receptor here comes from a human donor with Susac syndrome. CDR3s include the opening cysteine and the closing phenylalanine or tryptophan. The D gene is left open where the match is weak. Rows give clone size only sometimes, using once, few, many, or a class for an expanded clone.

V gene	clone size	D gene	J gene	CDR3 protein	CDR3 DNA
TRBV11-2	NA	NA	TRBJ2-7	CASSLSRQVISYEQYF	TGTGCCAGCAGCTTATCGAGACAGGTTATCTCCTACGAGCAGTACTTC
TRBV11-3	NA	NA	TRBJ1-1	CASSLAGINTEAFF	TGTGCCAGCAGCTTAGCAGGCATAAACACTGAAGCTTTCTTT
TRBV6-1	NA	TRBD2	TRBJ2-1	CASSEGLAGGNEQFF	TGTGCCAGCAGTGAAGGTCTAGCGGGAGGTAATGAGCAGTTCTTC
TRBV19	NA	TRBD1	TRBJ1-4	CASSRTGENEKLFF	TGTGCCAGTAGTAGGACAGGGGAGAATGAAAAACTGTTTTTT
TRBV29-1	NA	TRBD2	TRBJ2-7	CSVEDLSGSSYEQYF	TGCAGCGTTGAAGATCTTAGCGGGAGCTCCTACGAGCAGTACTTC
TRBV6-5	NA	NA	TRBJ1-5	CASSYGGTQPQHF	TGTGCCAGCAGTTACGGGGGCACTCAGCCCCAGCATTTT
TRBV28	NA	NA	TRBJ2-7	CASSLQLGEQYF	TGTGCCAGCAGTTTACAGCTAGGCGAGCAGTACTTC
TRBV20-1	once	NA	TRBJ1-2	CSARVSDYGYTF	TGCAGTGCTAGAGTTAGTGACTATGGCTACACCTTC
TRBV12-3/TRBV12-4	NA	NA	TRBJ2-2	CASSLATGVVGELFF	TGTGCCAGCAGTTTAGCGACAGGAGTTGTCGGGGAGCTGTTTTTT
TRBV20-1	NA	TRBD2	TRBJ2-7	CSVQRGTSGSEQYF	TGCAGTGTCCAACGGGGGACTAGCGGGAGCGAGCAGTACTTC
TRBV29-1	NA	NA	TRBJ1-2	CSVVPWEYAPETNYGYTF	TGCAGCGTTGTCCCCTGGGAGTATGCCCCGGAAACTAACTATGGCTACACCTTC
TRBV10-2	NA	NA	TRBJ2-5	CASSESGRETQYF	TGCGCCAGCAGTGAGTCCGGGAGAGAGACCCAGTACTTC
TRBV29-1	NA	TRBD2	TRBJ2-1	CSVVLGGRAYEQFF	TGCAGCGTTGTCCTGGGCGGGAGGGCCTATGAGCAGTTCTTC
TRBV5-1	NA	NA	TRBJ2-4	CASSLFGQENIQYF	TGCGCCAGCAGCTTGTTTGGCCAAGAAAACATTCAGTACTTC
TRBV4-1	NA	TRBD1	TRBJ1-5	CASSLDRVGNQPQHF	TGCGCCAGCAGCCTTGACAGGGTCGGCAATCAGCCCCAGCATTTT
TRBV19	NA	NA	TRBJ2-3	CATAMDHKADTQYF	TGTGCCACGGCAATGGACCATAAGGCAGATACGCAGTATTTT
TRBV28	NA	NA	TRBJ1-2	CASRVRNYGYTF	TGTGCCAGCCGGGTCCGTAACTATGGCTACACCTTC
TRBV30	once	NA	TRBJ2-1	CAWTRRRRDDSYNEQFF	TGTGCCTGGACCCGACGGAGGAGGGATGACTCCTACAATGAGCAGTTCTTC
TRBV27	NA	TRBD1	TRBJ2-3	CASSSDRADTQYF	TGTGCCAGCAGTTCTGACAGGGCCGATACGCAGTATTTT
TRBV30	NA	NA	TRBJ1-2	CAWSVQAGYTF	TGTGCCTGGAGTGTACAGGCTGGCTACACCTTC
TRBV7-3	NA	NA	TRBJ1-1	CASGLMNTEAFF	TGTGCCAGCGGCTTAATGAACACTGAAGCTTTCTTT
TRBV28	NA	TRBD1	TRBJ2-7	CASRPGGQSSYEQYF	TGTGCCAGCAGACCAGGGGGCCAAAGCTCCTACGAGCAGTACTTC
TRBV11-3	NA	TRBD1	TRBJ2-6	CASTTQGAGANVLTF	TGTGCCAGCACCACACAGGGGGCTGGGGCCAACGTCCTGACTTTC
TRBV2	NA	NA	TRBJ1-2	CASLMGGYGYTF	TGTGCCAGCCTGATGGGGGGCTATGGCTACACCTTC
TRBV30	NA	NA	TRBJ1-4	CAWIHREKLFF	TGTGCCTGGATCCACAGGGAAAAACTGTTTTTT
TRBV28	NA	NA	TRBJ2-7	CASSESGLRYEQYF	TGTGCCAGCAGTGAGTCTGGGCTTCGCTACGAGCAGTACTTC
TRBV28	NA	NA	TRBJ1-5	CASTASGQPQHF	TGTGCCAGCACAGCCAGCGGTCAGCCCCAGCATTTT
TRBV5-6	NA	TRBD1	TRBJ1-2	CASSSTDRTGGYTF	TGTGCCAGCAGCTCTACGGACAGGACTGGCGGCTACACCTTC
TRBV30	NA	NA	TRBJ1-1	CASRVTRVDTEAFF	TGTGCCTCCCGCGTGACCAGGGTTGACACTGAAGCTTTCTTT
TRBV29-1	NA	NA	TRBJ2-7	CSVAVGLHAYEQYF	TGCAGCGTTGCGGTGGGACTGCACGCCTACGAGCAGTACTTC
TRBV23-1	NA	NA	TRBJ1-1	CASRWKIRNTEAFF	TGCGCCAGCAGGTGGAAGATAAGGAACACTGAAGCTTTCTTT
TRBV30	NA	TRBD1	TRBJ1-5	CAWSPSGGWNQPQHF	TGTGCCTGGAGTCCCTCAGGGGGCTGGAATCAGCCCCAGCATTTT
TRBV18	NA	TRBD2	TRBJ2-4	CASSPRLALTLAKNIQYF	TGTGCCAGCTCACCTCGACTAGCGCTCACTCTAGCCAAAAACATTCAGTACTTC
TRBV20-1	NA	TRBD2	TRBJ2-1	CSASELAGAGSYNEQFF	TGCAGTGCTAGTGAACTAGCGGGAGCAGGCTCCTACAATGAGCAGTTCTTC
TRBV23-1	NA	NA	TRBJ1-2	CASSQSGGEANYGYTF	TGCGCCAGCAGTCAATCGGGGGGGGAAGCTAACTATGGCTACACCTTC
TRBV12-3/TRBV12-4	few	NA	TRBJ2-7	CASSLRAYEQYF	TGTGCCAGCAGTTTGAGAGCCTACGAGCAGTACTTC
TRBV9	NA	NA	TRBJ1-1	CASSDPQTEAFF	TGTGCCAGCAGCGACCCCCAGACTGAAGCTTTCTTT
TRBV28	NA	NA	TRBJ2-3	CASSSTGLTQYF	TGTGCCAGCAGTTCGACCGGGCTTACGCAGTATTTT
TRBV2	NA	NA	TRBJ2-3	CASTIEGPTDTQYF	TGTGCCAGCACGATCGAAGGACCCACAGATACGCAGTATTTT
TRBV7-8	NA	NA	TRBJ2-5	CASSLGRDVRSGTQYF	TGTGCCAGCAGCTTAGGCCGGGACGTGAGGTCAGGGACCCAGTACTTC
TRBV7-9	NA	TRBD1	TRBJ1-5	CASSAVGQGAPNSNQPQHF	TGTGCCAGCAGCGCCGTGGGACAGGGGGCTCCGAATAGCAATCAGCCCCAGCATTTT
TRBV28	NA	NA	TRBJ2-7	CASSNTGFTSYEQYF	TGTGCCAGCAGTAACACGGGATTCACCTCCTACGAGCAGTACTTC
TRBV5-6	NA	TRBD1	TRBJ1-4	CASSLTGTAKVEKLFF	TGTGCCAGCAGCCTGACCGGGACAGCAAAAGTAGAAAAACTGTTTTTT
TRBV9	NA	TRBD1	TRBJ2-5	CASSPGTETFQETQYF	TGTGCCAGCAGCCCCGGGACAGAGACCTTCCAAGAGACCCAGTACTTC
TRBV3-1	once	TRBD1	TRBJ1-1	CASSLGQGGNTEAFF	TGTGCCAGCAGCCTTGGACAGGGCGGGAACACTGAAGCTTTCTTT
TRBV5-1	NA	TRBD2	TRBJ2-3	CASSLAGAGGPNTDTQYF	TGCGCCAGCAGCTTGGCCGGGGCGGGAGGGCCGAACACAGATACGCAGTATTTT
TRBV7-3	NA	NA	TRBJ2-7	CASSLSGHSYEQYF	TGTGCCAGCAGCCTCAGTGGGCACTCCTACGAGCAGTACTTC
TRBV4-2	once	NA	TRBJ1-1	CASSQGGNGENTEAFF	TGTGCCAGCAGCCAAGGAGGGAACGGGGAGAACACTGAAGCTTTCTTT
TRBV12-3/TRBV12-4	once	NA	TRBJ1-4	CASSTGESAYEKLFF	TGTGCCAGCAGTACCGGGGAGTCGGCCTATGAAAAACTGTTTTTT
TRBV7-3	NA	NA	TRBJ2-3	CASTSGDTQYF	TGTGCCAGCACATCGGGAGATACGCAGTATTTT
TRBV4-1	NA	TRBD1	TRBJ2-5	CASSQERDRGRDVETQYF	TGCGCCAGCAGCCAAGAGAGGGACAGGGGGCGTGACGTCGAGACCCAGTACTTC
TRBV29-1	NA	NA	TRBJ2-5	CSVTGGDQETQYF	TGCAGCGTGACCGGCGGGGACCAAGAGACCCAGTACTTC
TRBV28	once	TRBD1	TRBJ2-5	CASSPRGPIETQYF	TGTGCCAGCAGTCCCAGGGGGCCGATAGAGACCCAGTACTTC
TRBV4-1	NA	TRBD2	TRBJ2-3	CASSQDLGTSGSDTQYF	TGCGCCAGCAGCCAAGACCTGGGGACTAGCGGGTCGGATACGCAGTATTTT
TRBV5-4	NA	NA	TRBJ2-5	CASRPADGGVTTQYF	TGTGCCAGCAGACCAGCGGATGGGGGCGTTACGACCCAGTACTTC
TRBV7-9	NA	NA	TRBJ2-5	CASSGYRAQYF	TGTGCCAGCAGCGGCTACAGGGCCCAGTACTTC
TRBV4-1	NA	NA	TRBJ2-6	CASSYGSGANVLTF	TGCGCCAGCAGCTATGGTTCTGGGGCCAACGTCCTGACTTTC
TRBV2	NA	NA	TRBJ2-2	CASTLSWATYPNTGELFF	TGTGCCAGCACTCTCAGCTGGGCCACCTACCCGAACACCGGGGAGCTGTTTTTT
TRBV18	NA	NA	TRBJ1-2	CASSQDITDGYTF	TGTGCCAGCTCACAAGACATCACAGATGGCTACACCTTC
TRBV9	NA	NA	TRBJ2-7	CASSPGRRDEQYF	TGTGCCAGCAGCCCCGGGCGAAGAGACGAGCAGTACTTC